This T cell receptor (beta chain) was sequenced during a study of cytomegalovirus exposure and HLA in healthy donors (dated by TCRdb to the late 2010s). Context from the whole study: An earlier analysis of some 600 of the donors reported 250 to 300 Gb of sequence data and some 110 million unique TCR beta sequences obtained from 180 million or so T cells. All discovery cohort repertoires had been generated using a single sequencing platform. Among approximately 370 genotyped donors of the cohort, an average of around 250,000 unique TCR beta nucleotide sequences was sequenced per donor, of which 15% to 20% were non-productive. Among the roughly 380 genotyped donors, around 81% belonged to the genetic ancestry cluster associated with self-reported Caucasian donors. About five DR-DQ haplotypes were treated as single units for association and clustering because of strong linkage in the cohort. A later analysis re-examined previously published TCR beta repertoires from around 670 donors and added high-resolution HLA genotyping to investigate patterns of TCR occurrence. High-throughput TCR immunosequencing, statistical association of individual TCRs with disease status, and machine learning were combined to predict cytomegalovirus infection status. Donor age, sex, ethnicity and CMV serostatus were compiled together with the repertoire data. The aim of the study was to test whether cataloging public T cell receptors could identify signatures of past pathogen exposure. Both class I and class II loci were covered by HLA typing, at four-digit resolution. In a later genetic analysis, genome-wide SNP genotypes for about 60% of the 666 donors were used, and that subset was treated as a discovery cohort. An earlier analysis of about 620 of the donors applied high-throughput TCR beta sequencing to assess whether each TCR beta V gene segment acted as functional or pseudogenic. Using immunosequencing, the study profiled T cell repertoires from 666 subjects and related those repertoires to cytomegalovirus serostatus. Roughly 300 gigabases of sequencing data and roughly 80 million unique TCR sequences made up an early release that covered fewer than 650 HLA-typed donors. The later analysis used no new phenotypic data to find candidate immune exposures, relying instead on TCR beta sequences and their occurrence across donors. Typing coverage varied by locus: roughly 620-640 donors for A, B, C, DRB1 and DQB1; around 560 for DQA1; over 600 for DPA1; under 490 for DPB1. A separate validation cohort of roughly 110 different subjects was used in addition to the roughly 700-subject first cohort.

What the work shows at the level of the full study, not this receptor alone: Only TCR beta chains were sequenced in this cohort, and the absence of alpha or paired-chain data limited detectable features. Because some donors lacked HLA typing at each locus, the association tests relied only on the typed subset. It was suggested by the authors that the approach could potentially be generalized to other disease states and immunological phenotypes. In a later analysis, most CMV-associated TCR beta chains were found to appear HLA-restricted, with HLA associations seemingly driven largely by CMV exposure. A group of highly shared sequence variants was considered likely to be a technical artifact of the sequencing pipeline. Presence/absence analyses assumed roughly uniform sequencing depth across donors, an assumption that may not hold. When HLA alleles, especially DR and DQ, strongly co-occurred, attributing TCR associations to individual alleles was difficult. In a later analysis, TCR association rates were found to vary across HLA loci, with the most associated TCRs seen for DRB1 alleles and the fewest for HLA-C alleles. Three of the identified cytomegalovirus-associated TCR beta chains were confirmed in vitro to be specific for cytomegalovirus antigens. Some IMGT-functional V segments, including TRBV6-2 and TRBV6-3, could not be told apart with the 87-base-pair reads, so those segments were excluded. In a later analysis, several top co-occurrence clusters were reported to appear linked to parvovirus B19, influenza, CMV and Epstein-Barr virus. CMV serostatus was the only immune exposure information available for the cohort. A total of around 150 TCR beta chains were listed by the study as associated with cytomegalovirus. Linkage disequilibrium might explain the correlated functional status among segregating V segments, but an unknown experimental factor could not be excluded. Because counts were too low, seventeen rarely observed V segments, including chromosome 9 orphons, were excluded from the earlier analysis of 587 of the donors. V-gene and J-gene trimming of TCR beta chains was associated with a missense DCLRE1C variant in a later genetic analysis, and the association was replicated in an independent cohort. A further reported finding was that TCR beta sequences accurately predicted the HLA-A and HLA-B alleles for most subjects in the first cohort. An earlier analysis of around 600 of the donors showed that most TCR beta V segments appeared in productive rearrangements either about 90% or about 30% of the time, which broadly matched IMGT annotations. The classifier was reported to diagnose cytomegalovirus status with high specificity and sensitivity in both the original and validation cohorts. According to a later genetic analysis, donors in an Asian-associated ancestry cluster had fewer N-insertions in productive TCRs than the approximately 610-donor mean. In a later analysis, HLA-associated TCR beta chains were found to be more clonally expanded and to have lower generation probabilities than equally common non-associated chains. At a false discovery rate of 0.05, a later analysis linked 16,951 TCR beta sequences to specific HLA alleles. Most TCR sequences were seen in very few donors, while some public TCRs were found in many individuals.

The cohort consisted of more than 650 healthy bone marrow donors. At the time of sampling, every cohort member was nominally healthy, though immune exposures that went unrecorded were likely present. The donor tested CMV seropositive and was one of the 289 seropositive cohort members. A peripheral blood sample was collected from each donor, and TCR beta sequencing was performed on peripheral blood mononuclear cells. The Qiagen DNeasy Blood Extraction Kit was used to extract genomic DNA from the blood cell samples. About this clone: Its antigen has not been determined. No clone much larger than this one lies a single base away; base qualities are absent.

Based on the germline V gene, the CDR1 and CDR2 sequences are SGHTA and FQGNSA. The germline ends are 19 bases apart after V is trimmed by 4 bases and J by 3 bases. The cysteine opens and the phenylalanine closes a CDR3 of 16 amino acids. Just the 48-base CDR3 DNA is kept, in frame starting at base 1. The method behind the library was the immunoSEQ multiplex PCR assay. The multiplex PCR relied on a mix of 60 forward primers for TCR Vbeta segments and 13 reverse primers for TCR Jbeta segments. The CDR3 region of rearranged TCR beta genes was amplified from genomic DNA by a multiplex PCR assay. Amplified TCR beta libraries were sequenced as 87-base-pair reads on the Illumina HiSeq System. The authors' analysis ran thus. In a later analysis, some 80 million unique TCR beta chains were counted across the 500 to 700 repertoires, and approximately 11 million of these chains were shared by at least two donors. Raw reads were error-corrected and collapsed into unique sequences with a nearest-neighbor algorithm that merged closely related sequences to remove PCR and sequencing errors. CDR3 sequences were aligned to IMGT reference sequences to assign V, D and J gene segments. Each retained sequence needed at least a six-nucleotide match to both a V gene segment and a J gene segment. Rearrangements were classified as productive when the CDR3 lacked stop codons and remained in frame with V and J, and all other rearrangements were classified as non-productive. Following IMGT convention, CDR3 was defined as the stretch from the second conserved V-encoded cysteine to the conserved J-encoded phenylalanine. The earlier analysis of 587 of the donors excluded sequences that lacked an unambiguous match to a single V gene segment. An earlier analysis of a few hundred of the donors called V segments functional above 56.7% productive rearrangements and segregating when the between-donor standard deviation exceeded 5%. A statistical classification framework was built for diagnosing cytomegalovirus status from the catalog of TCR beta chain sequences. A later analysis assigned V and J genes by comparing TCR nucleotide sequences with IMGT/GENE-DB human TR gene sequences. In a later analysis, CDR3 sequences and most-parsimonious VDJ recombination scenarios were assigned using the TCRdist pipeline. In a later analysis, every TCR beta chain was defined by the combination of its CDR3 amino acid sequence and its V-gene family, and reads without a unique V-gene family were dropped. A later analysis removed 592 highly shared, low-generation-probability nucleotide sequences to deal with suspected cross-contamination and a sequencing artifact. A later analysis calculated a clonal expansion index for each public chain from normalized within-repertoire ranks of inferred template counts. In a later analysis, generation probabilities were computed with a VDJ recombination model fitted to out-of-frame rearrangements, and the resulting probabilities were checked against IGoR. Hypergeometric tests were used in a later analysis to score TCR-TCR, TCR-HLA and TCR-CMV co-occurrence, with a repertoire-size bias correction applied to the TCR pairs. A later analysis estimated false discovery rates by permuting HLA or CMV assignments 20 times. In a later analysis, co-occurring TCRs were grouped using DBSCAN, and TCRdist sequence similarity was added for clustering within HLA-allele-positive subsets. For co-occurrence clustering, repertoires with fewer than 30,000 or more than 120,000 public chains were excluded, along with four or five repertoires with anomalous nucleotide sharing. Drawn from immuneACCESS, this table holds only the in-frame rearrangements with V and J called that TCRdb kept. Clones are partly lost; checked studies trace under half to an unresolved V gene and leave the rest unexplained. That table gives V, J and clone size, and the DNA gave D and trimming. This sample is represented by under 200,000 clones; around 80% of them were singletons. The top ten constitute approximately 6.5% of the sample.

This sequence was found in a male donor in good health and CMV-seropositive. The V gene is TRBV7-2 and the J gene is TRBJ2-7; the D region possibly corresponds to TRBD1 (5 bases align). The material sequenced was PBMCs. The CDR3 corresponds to CASSSLAAGFGYEQYF. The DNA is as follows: TGTGCCAGCAGCTCATTGGCGGCAGGGTTCGGCTACGAGCAGTACTTC.